Only a few counts were recorded for the clone carrying this TCR beta chain. Its antigen remains unidentified. Germline CDR1 reads SQVTM; CDR2 reads ANQGSEA. This CDR3 comprises 15 residues. Trimming cost V 4 bases and J 6 bases, with 21 bases left between them. The sample comes from a study of T cell repertoires in cytomegalovirus infection. On the study more broadly: Indications of both CMV infection and matching HLA type were provided by public TCR beta signatures. Study observations and caveats: The study found HLA-C-restricted CMV-specific TCR beta clonotypes dominating the ex vivo response.

TCRdb redid the calling of the reads with MiXCR, one entry per CDR3 protein. This table has 740,000 or so distinct CDR3 sequences, under 40% appearing once. The chain carries TRBV29-1 and TRBJ2-5, with D maybe TRBD1 (5 bases). The material sequenced was PBMCs. The sequence came from a human donor in good health (CMV status not recorded). Some clones in this sample may be carry-over from other donors' samples. The CDR3 loop reads CSVAKNRIQGKTQYF. DNA of the CDR3: TGCAGCGTTGCCAAAAATCGAATCCAGGGAAAGACCCAGTACTTC.